These 9 T cell receptor beta chains originate from one sample sequenced in a study of T-cell reconstitution after alpha-beta-depleted transplantation in children. Unique molecular identifiers were incorporated into the prepared TCRbeta library. Each CDR3 protein gets one entry after TCRdb re-called the PCR reads with MiXCR. The sample yields roughly 250,000 distinct CDR3 sequences, 7.5% to 9.5% seen once. This specimen was PBMCs, mostly from graft donor cells, taken 180 days after TCRalphabeta/CD19-depleted stem cell transplant. These receptors were taken from a male patient younger than 18 who had a stem cell transplant for acute lymphoblastic leukemia, so the T cells may come from the graft donor.

This clonotype came up many times. V is TRBV12-3 or TRBV12-4 and J is TRBJ1-3; no definite D call. V dropped 6 bases and J dropped 0 bases, with 6 bases sitting between them. The CDR3 covers 13 residues. In nucleotides, the CDR3 is TGTGCCAGCAGCTCCTCCTCTGGAAACACCATATATTTT. Translated: CASSSSSGNTIYF.

The chain combines TRBV28 with TRBJ2-7, with 7 bases matching TRBD2. Germline V gene data show CDR1 as MDHEN and CDR2 as SYDVKM. V gave up 11 bases and J gave up 0 bases; unmatched junction bases: 4. The CDR3 is made up of 12 amino acids. The CDR3 DNA follows: TGTGCCGGCGGGAGAAGCTCCTACGAGCAGTACTTC. This gives the protein CAGGRSSYEQYF.

This clonotype was counted many times. The chain joins TRBV28 to TRBJ1-4, with D possibly TRBD1 on 6 matching bases. Trimming removed 8 bases from V and 0 bases from J, with 13 bases in between. Germline assignment: CDR1 MDHEN and CDR2 SYDVKM. The CDR3 extends over 15 amino acids. Here the CDR3 reads CASSGAATTNEKLFF. The CDR3 nucleotides read TGTGCCAGCTCAGGGGCAGCCACAACTAATGAAAAACTGTTTTTT.

This clonotype was seen at least ten times. Written as DNA, the CDR3 is TGTGCCAGCAGCTTAAATATATTCTTCCCAGGAGTTCCATTACTCCCGAACACAGATACGCAGTATTTT. This translates into CASSLNIFFPGVPLLPNTDTQYF. V gene TRBV7-7 combines with J gene TRBJ2-3; D unresolved. V was cut by 2 bases and J by 2 bases, with 35 bases left in between. This CDR3 is 23 amino acids long. Germline CDR1 is SSHAT and CDR2 is FNYEAQ (reference sequence).

This clonotype was counted ten times or more. The genes are TRBV29-1 and TRBJ1-1; 10 nucleotides agree with TRBD1. The CDR3 totals 11 residues. V was clipped by 7 bases and J by 9 bases; unmatched bases: 5. In germline, CDR1 is SQVTM, CDR2 ANQGSEA. The CDR3 bases are TGCAGCGCTGGGACAGGGGTACAAGCTTTCTTT. Protein product: CSAGTGVQAFF.

This clonotype showed up many times. The J gene is TRBJ2-7, the V gene TRBV7-9; 7 nucleotides align to TRBD1. The CDR3 consists of 12 residues. Germline loops: CDR1 SEHNR, CDR2 FQNEAQ (reference sequence). Trimming removed 6 bases from V and 6 bases from J; junction bases left unmatched: 5. The CDR3 nucleotides are TGTGCCAGCAGTCAAACAGGGGTCGAGCAGTACTTC. Residues: CASSQTGVEQYF.

Here the CDR3 reads CASSYGSEAFF. The DNA of the CDR3 is TGTGCCAGCAGCTATGGGAGTGAAGCTTTCTTT. V gene TRBV12-3 or TRBV12-4 combines with J gene TRBJ1-1; the D is unclear. CDR3 length equals 11 residues. V was shortened by 6 bases and J by 7 bases, with 9 bases between the two germline ends.

Details on this clonotype: With a much larger clone just one base away, this may be a read error. This chain connects TRBV24-1 to TRBJ2-1; 10 bases map to TRBD2. V dropped 3 bases and J dropped 8; count of bases not matched to a gene: 6. The germline gives CDR1 KGHDR, CDR2 SFDVKD. This CDR3 spans 15 amino acids. CDR3 loop: CATSDASGSGDEQFF. The CDR3 DNA reads as TGTGCCACCAGTGATGCTAGCGGGAGCGGGGATGAGCAGTTCTTC.

Many counts were recorded for this clonotype. The chain recombines TRBV29-1 with TRBJ1-1, with a weak D call TRBD1 (5 bases). Germline CDR1 is SQVTM and CDR2 is ANQGSEA. Trimming left V 7 bases short and J 2 bases short, with 11 bases between. The CDR3 is made up of 12 amino acids. CDR3 bases: TGCAGCGCCAGGGCCTCTAACACTGAAGCTTTCTTT. It translates to CSARASNTEAFF.